Each of the 30 T cell receptor beta chains below was sequenced from the same sample in a study of blood T cell repertoires in COVID-19. The repertoire was sequenced with immunoSEQ multiplex PCR; TCRdb's copy has only in-frame clones and lacks some. The table records 130,000 or so clones, 70% to 90% of them present only once. The sample consisted of peripheral blood. Source of these receptors: a man in his 70s with active COVID-19.

The V and J genes are TRBV19 and TRBJ2-2; 8 nucleotides match TRBD2. Germline V gives CDR1 LNHDA, CDR2 SQIVND (reference sequence). The CDR3 length is 15 residues. V lost 8 bases to trimming and J lost 7 bases; unmatched junction nucleotides: 12. The CDR3 here is CASALSGASYGELFF. CDR3 sequence (DNA): TGTGCCAGTGCACTTAGCGGGGCTTCCTACGGGGAGCTGTTTTTT.

CDR3 nucleotides: TGTGCCAGCAGTCCGTGGACAGGGGGAGCCTATGGCTACACCTTC. Encoded protein: CASSPWTGGAYGYTF. The V and J genes are TRBV27 and TRBJ1-2; 10 bases line up with TRBD1. This CDR3 has 15 residues. Losses at the gene ends were 5 bases for V and 4 bases for J; bases not matched to a gene: 7. Germline CDR1 MNHEY, CDR2 SMNVEV (reference sequence).

This rearrangement joins TRBV30 to TRBJ1-5; 8 nucleotides agree with TRBD1. This CDR3 is built from 13 residues. The V gene's germline CDR1 is GTSNPN and CDR2 SVGIG (reference sequence). The V gene end was trimmed by 3 bases and the J gene end by 7 bases; junction bases not matched to a gene: 5. Here the CDR3 DNA reads TGTGCCTGGAGCCTGACAGGGGAACAGCCCCAGCATTTT. This encodes CAWSLTGEQPQHF.

This clone was seen once. The V call is TRBV6-5, the J call TRBJ2-7; TRBD1 matches at 10 bases. V shed 8 bases and J 4 bases; nucleotides not matched to a gene: 8. Germline lookup yields CDR1 MNHEY and CDR2 SVGAGI. This CDR3 contains 14 residues. The CDR3 spells CASHRDRGQYEQYF. The CDR3 DNA sequence: TGTGCCAGCCACCGGGACAGGGGTCAGTACGAGCAGTACTTC.

The V call is TRBV5-1, the J call TRBJ2-3; TRBD2 agrees at 10 bases. V was clipped by 6 bases and J by 5 bases; unmatched bases: 6. The CDR3 sequence is 14 residues long. The germline gives CDR1 SGHRS, CDR2 YFSETQ. This CDR3 reads CASTLAGVIDTQYF. DNA of the CDR3: TGCGCCAGCACCCTAGCGGGAGTCATAGATACGCAGTATTTT.

The chain couples TRBV9 to TRBJ2-2; 12 nucleotides match TRBD1. CDR3 length equals 17 residues. The V and J ends lost 3 bases and 5 bases, in that order; junction bases with no gene match: 8. Germline values: CDR1 SGDLS, CDR2 YYNGEE. The CDR3 coding sequence is TGTGCCAGCAGCGCCTCCGGGACAGGGGGCTGGACCGGGGAGCTGTTTTTT. This translates into CASSASGTGGWTGELFF.

The V and J genes are TRBV7-2 and TRBJ2-2; D is unclear. The CDR3 is made up of 13 amino acids. The germline V and J ends were trimmed by 3 bases and 5 bases, with 7 bases remaining between them. CDR1 SGHTA and CDR2 FQGNSA come from the germline V gene. The CDR3 nucleotides read TGTGCCAGCAGCTTCACACCAACCGGGGAGCTGTTTTTT. Translating gives CASSFTPTGELFF.

The rearrangement joins TRBV14 to TRBJ2-3; a possible D gene is TRBD2 (5 bases). CDR3 length equals 19 residues. The ends were cut back, 1 base at V and 0 bases at J, with 20 bases in the middle. Germline V CDR1 and CDR2: SGHDN, FVKESK. This CDR3 reads CASSQGKLDYSSSTDTQYF. The CDR3 DNA reads TGTGCCAGCAGCCAAGGGAAACTAGATTATTCCTCTAGCACAGATACGCAGTATTTT.

V is TRBV6-5 and J is TRBJ1-6, with a weak D call TRBD1 (6 bases). Trimming left V 6 bases short and J 7 bases short, with 16 bases between. Germline V gene lookup returns CDR1 MNHEY and CDR2 SVGAGI. There are 15 residues in the CDR3. DNA of the CDR3: TGTGCCAGCAGGGGTCCCCGTACAGGGAATTCACCCCTCCACTTT. It is translated as CASRGPRTGNSPLHF.

This chain uses TRBV15 with TRBJ1-4; D remains unclear. The CDR3 consists of 13 residues. V dropped 6 bases and J dropped 4 bases, with 9 bases sitting between them. Germline values: CDR1 LNHNV, CDR2 YYDKDF (reference sequence). The CDR3 loop reads CATSPNGNEKLFF. Written as DNA, the CDR3 is TGTGCCACCAGTCCTAATGGTAATGAAAAACTGTTTTTT.

The rearrangement joins TRBV28 to TRBJ1-2, with D possibly TRBD1 on 5 matching bases. Trimming removed 3 bases from V and 6 bases from J, with 14 bases in between. The germline V gene encodes CDR1 MDHEN and CDR2 SYDVKM. This CDR3 comprises 14 residues. The CDR3 is CASSLGQLRNGYTF. The CDR3 DNA sequence: TGTGCCAGCAGTTTGGGGCAGTTAAGAAATGGCTACACCTTC.

The J gene is TRBJ1-2, the V gene TRBV6-2 or TRBV6-3; 8 nucleotides line up with TRBD1. The V gene end was trimmed by 6 bases and the J gene end by 7 bases; junction bases not matched to a gene: 7. Per germline, CDR1 MNHEY and CDR2 SVGEGT. The CDR3 is 13 residues long. CDR3 in amino acids: CASSPDRAGGYTF. CDR3 nucleotide sequence: TGTGCCAGCAGCCCGGACAGGGCGGGTGGCTACACCTTC.

The chain links TRBV27 to TRBJ1-2; a possible D gene is TRBD1 (5 bases). The germline V gene has CDR1 MNHEY and CDR2 SMNVEV (reference sequence). Trimming left V 4 bases short and J 3 bases short, with 9 bases between. The CDR3 covers 13 residues. CDR3 sequence: CASSSVRDYGYTF. Written as DNA, the CDR3 is TGTGCCAGCAGTTCAGTCAGGGACTATGGCTACACCTTC.

The chain links TRBV5-1 to TRBJ2-3; 8 bases are a match to TRBD2. Trimming at V came to 4 bases and at J to 0 bases, leaving 4 bases not matched to a gene. Germline assignment: CDR1 SGHRS and CDR2 YFSETQ. The CDR3 runs to 15 residues. The CDR3: CASSVTSGSTDTQYF. In DNA form, the CDR3 reads TGCGCCAGCAGCGTTACTAGCGGAAGCACAGATACGCAGTATTTT.

The V and J genes are TRBV5-5 and TRBJ2-4; 9 bases fit TRBD1. CDR1 SGHKS and CDR2 YYEKEE come from the germline V gene (reference sequence). The CDR3 has 14 amino acids. V lost 3 bases to trimming and J lost 12 bases; unmatched junction nucleotides: 10. This CDR3 is CASSYRDRVGTQYF. The CDR3 DNA sequence: TGTGCCAGCAGCTACCGGGACAGGGTGGGAACTCAGTACTTC.

In its sample, this clone was seen a few times. The chain carries TRBV10-1 and TRBJ2-2; 7 bases align to TRBD2. This CDR3 is 14 amino acids long. Per germline, CDR1 WNHNN and CDR2 SYGVQD (reference sequence). The V and J ends lost 8 bases and 3 bases, in that order; junction bases with no gene match: 6. The CDR3 loop is CASSRTRDTGELFF. The CDR3 DNA sequence: TGCGCCAGCTCTCGGACTAGGGACACCGGGGAGCTGTTTTTT.

This rearrangement joins TRBV19 to TRBJ2-7; TRBD2 matches at 9 bases. CDR1 and CDR2 (germline): LNHDA, SQIVND (reference sequence). Trimming took 6 bases from V and 2 from J; bases not matched to a gene: 5. The CDR3 length is 14 residues. CDR3 residues: CASRQTSGAYEQYF. The CDR3 nucleotides are TGTGCCAGTAGACAGACTAGCGGTGCCTACGAGCAGTACTTC.

Note on this clone: One junction end does not reproduce the germline sequence, and a read error may be involved. The V gene is TRBV6-5, the J gene TRBJ2-7; D perhaps matches TRBD2 (6 bases). This CDR3 region has 13 residues. The V gene's germline CDR1 is MNHEY and CDR2 SVGAGI. CDR3 coding DNA: TGCGCCAGCTCATCTGGGACTCACGTCGAGCAGTACTTC. Its protein is CASSSGTHVEQYF.

The chain is built from TRBV19 and TRBJ1-2; D gene uncertain. From germline, CDR1 is LNHDA and CDR2 SQIVND (reference sequence). The V end was cut by 3 bases, the J end by 8 bases, with 16 bases between. This CDR3 spans 14 amino acids. CDR3 nucleotides: TGTGCCAGTAGTATCAGCGGTGCGACGGGCGGCTACACCTTC. Its protein is CASSISGATGGYTF.

The genes are TRBV6-6 and TRBJ1-1; unclear D gene. Germline CDR1 is MNHNY and CDR2 is SVGAGI (reference sequence). The CDR3 runs to 14 residues. The ends were cut back, 7 bases at V and 4 bases at J, with 16 bases in the middle. CDR3 DNA sequence: TGTGCCAGCATCCCGGACGTTCGGGGCACTGAAGCTTTCTTT. Translation gives CASIPDVRGTEAFF.

J is TRBJ1-2 and V is TRBV11-2; TRBD1 aligns across 12 bases. The CDR3 extends over 17 amino acids. V was pared by 11 bases and J by 5 bases, with 18 bases of the junction left unmatched. Germline assignment: CDR1 SGHAT and CDR2 FQNNGV. The CDR3, as DNA: TGTGCCGGCGGACAAAGACCTCCGGGACAGGGGGCATATGGCTACACCTTC. Translating it yields CAGGQRPPGQGAYGYTF. Full variable domain (missing parts from reference TRBV11-2 and TRBJ1-2): EAGVAQSPRYKIIEKRQSVAFWCNPISGHATLYWYQQILGQGPKLLIQFQNNGVVDDSQLPKDRFSAERLKGVDSTLKIQPAKLEDSAVYLCAGGQRPPGQGAYGYTFGSGTRLTVV.

The rearrangement links TRBV27 to TRBJ1-1; 9 bases line up with TRBD1. Unmatched junction bases numbered 7, after V lost 4 bases and J lost 4 bases. Germline V gene data show CDR1 as MNHEY and CDR2 as SMNVEV (reference sequence). There are 15 residues in the CDR3. The CDR3 DNA is TGTGCCAGCAGTTCCCGGACAGGGGCGGGCACTGAAGCTTTCTTT. Residues: CASSSRTGAGTEAFF.

As regards this clone: The same CDR3 arises from other DNA sequences in this sample as well. The V gene is TRBV5-1, the J gene TRBJ2-3; 11 positions agree with TRBD2. Germline CDR1 and CDR2: SGHRS and YFSETQ. The junction had 0 bases not matched to a gene; V was cut back by 0 bases and J by 0 bases. The CDR3 runs to 16 residues. CDR3 nucleotides: TGCGCCAGCAGCTTGGGGACTAGCGGGAGCACAGATACGCAGTATTTT. It is translated as CASSLGTSGSTDTQYF.

This sequence joins TRBV2 and TRBJ2-1; TRBD2 matches 9 bases. J lost 0 bases, V lost 5 bases, and 2 bases had no gene match. CDR3 length: 15 amino acids. CDR1 is SNHLY, CDR2 FYNNEI, per germline. CDR3 DNA sequence: TGTGCCAGCAGTCCGGGACTAGCCTCCTACAATGAGCAGTTCTTC. Encoded protein: CASSPGLASYNEQFF.

The rearrangement joins TRBV3-1 (or the pseudogene TRBV3-2) to TRBJ1-2; the D gene is possibly TRBD1 (6 bases). Trimming removed 1 base at V and 3 bases at J, with 21 bases between. The CDR3 runs 18 residues. Looked up from germline, CDR1 is LGHDT and CDR2 is YNNKEL (reference sequence). The CDR3: CASSQGTGKKGQHYGYTF. For the CDR3, the DNA is TGTGCCAGCAGCCAAGGAACGGGGAAGAAAGGACAGCACTATGGCTACACCTTC.

The gene calls are TRBV6-5 and TRBJ2-5; 8 nucleotides match TRBD2. CDR1 and CDR2 from the germline V gene are MNHEY and SVGAGI. V lost 2 bases and J lost 0; bases outside the gene matches: 2. This CDR3 region has 15 residues. CDR3 sequence: CASSYASGYQETQYF. The CDR3 DNA reads as TGTGCCAGCAGTTACGCTAGCGGGTACCAAGAGACCCAGTACTTC.

V and J are TRBV9 and TRBJ2-2; D gene ambiguous. The ends were cut back, 0 bases at V and 6 bases at J, with 3 bases in the middle. The CDR3 consists of 12 residues. Germline CDR1 reads SGDLS; CDR2 reads YYNGEE. This CDR3 is CASSVAAGELFF. The CDR3 bases are TGTGCCAGCAGCGTAGCGGCCGGGGAGCTGTTTTTT. Variable domain in full (rest from reference TRBV9 and TRBJ2-2): DSGVTQTPKHLITATGQRVTLRCSPRSGDLSVYWYQQSLDQGLQFLIQYYNGEERAKGNILERFSAQQFPDLHSELNLSSLELGDSALYFCASSVAAGELFFGEGSRLTVL.

This chain connects TRBV6-2 or TRBV6-3 to TRBJ2-7; a weak D match, TRBD1 (6 bases). V was pared by 3 bases and J by 6 bases, with 24 bases between. Germline V gene lookup returns CDR1 MNHEY and CDR2 SVGEGT. The CDR3 extends over 17 amino acids. The CDR3 sequence: CASSYLPGQGSVPEQYF. Written as DNA, the CDR3 is TGTGCCAGCAGTTATTTACCCGGGCAGGGGTCGGTCCCCGAGCAGTACTTC.

CDR3 DNA: TGTGCCAGCAGCCAAGATCTCGCTAGGGAGACCCAGTACTTC. Translating gives CASSQDLARETQYF. This rearrangement joins TRBV4-2 to TRBJ2-5; D is unresolved. From germline, CDR1 is LGHNA and CDR2 YNFKEQ. Trimming cost V 0 bases and J 5 bases, with 10 bases left between them. CDR3 length: 14 amino acids.

V is TRBV9 and J is TRBJ1-4; D perhaps matches TRBD1 (6 bases). Germline CDR1 reads SGDLS; CDR2 reads YYNGEE. The CDR3 is 15 amino acids. The V end was cut by 0 bases, the J end by 7 bases, with 13 bases between. CDR3 nucleotides: TGTGCCAGCAGCGTAGCGGGGGGCGAGGGTGAAAAACTGTTTTTT. Protein: CASSVAGGEGEKLFF.